The rows below give T cell receptor beta chains drawn from one sample of a study of blood T cell repertoires in COVID-19. The repertoire was sequenced with immunoSEQ multiplex PCR; TCRdb's copy has only in-frame clones and lacks some. The sample lists 250,000 or so clones, roughly 80% seen once, with roughly 4.7% in the top ten. Sequencing was done on a sample of peripheral blood. These TCRs come from a woman in her seventies with acute or convalescent COVID-19. Each CDR3 is given with its conserved first and last residue. Fields, in order: J gene, D gene, V gene, CDR3 length, clone size, CDR3 protein, CDR3 DNA. A D gene is named only where the DNA matches it firmly. A clone size is listed for some rows: how often the clone was seen (once, few, many), or a class if it is expanded.

TRBJ1-6 . TRBV28 15 . CASQGKGELNSPLHF TGTGCCAGCCAGGGGAAGGGAGAACTGAATTCACCCCTCCACTTT
TRBJ1-3 TRBD1 TRBV7-2 16 . CASSSGQARSGNTIYF TGTGCCAGCAGCTCCGGACAGGCCCGCTCTGGAAACACCATATATTTT
TRBJ1-1 . TRBV7-2 12 . CASSVQGTEAFF TGTGCCAGCAGCGTACAGGGAACTGAAGCTTTCTTT
TRBJ1-6 . TRBV6-2/TRBV6-3 17 . CASSYEAESSYNSPLHF TGTGCCAGCAGTTACGAGGCCGAGAGCTCCTATAATTCACCCCTCCACTTT
TRBJ1-1 . TRBV6-5 12 . CASSYAGAAAFF TGTGCCAGCAGTTATGCGGGCGCCGCCGCTTTCTTT
TRBJ1-1 . TRBV30 13 . CAWSLDRFGEAFF TGTGCCTGGAGCCTAGACAGGTTCGGGGAAGCTTTCTTT
TRBJ1-2 . TRBV18 13 . CASSPGQGYGYTF TGTGCCAGCTCACCAGGGCAGGGGTATGGCTACACCTTC
TRBJ2-3 TRBD1 TRBV7-6 18 few CASSLRVRDSTTTDTQYF TGTGCCAGCAGCTTAAGGGTCCGGGACAGTACCACCACAGATACGCAGTATTTT
TRBJ1-6 . TRBV19 15 . CASSVGRRDNSPLHF TGTGCCAGTAGCGTGGGGCGGCGAGATAATTCACCCCTCCACTTT
TRBJ1-2 . TRBV11-2 14 . CASSLREGPYGYTF TGTGCCAGCAGCCTCAGGGAGGGCCCCTATGGCTACACCTTC
TRBJ1-2 . TRBV1 15 few CTSSQDAGDGEGYTF TGCACCAGCAGCCAAGATGCAGGCGACGGGGAAGGCTACACCTTC
TRBJ2-5 TRBD2 TRBV19 15 . CASSTRIAGMETQYF TGTGCCAGTAGTACTCGGATAGCGGGGATGGAGACCCAGTACTTC
TRBJ2-4 TRBD1 TRBV28 18 . CASLPTRTGFLAKNIQYF TGTGCCAGCCTACCGACCCGGACAGGGTTTCTAGCCAAAAACATTCAGTACTTC
TRBJ1-1 TRBD1 TRBV6-4 13 once CASAGQAGTEAFF TGTGCCAGCGCGGGACAGGCGGGCACTGAAGCTTTCTTT
TRBJ2-2 . TRBV12-3/TRBV12-4 12 once CASFPRAGELFF TGTGCCAGCTTCCCCCGCGCCGGGGAGCTGTTTTTT
TRBJ2-7 TRBD1 TRBV3-1/TRBV3-2 17 . CASSQGDRGGLDYEQYF TGTGCCAGCAGCCAAGGAGACAGGGGCGGTTTAGACTACGAGCAGTACTTC
TRBJ1-6 . TRBV6-4 13 few CASSVSEDSPLHF TGTGCCAGCAGTGTAAGTGAGGATTCACCCCTCCACTTT
TRBJ1-4 . TRBV28 15 few CASSLWDTVNEKLFF TGTGCCAGCAGTTTATGGGACACAGTTAATGAAAAACTGTTTTTT
TRBJ2-1 TRBD2 TRBV7-2 15 . CASSSGGLDLNEQFF TGTGCCAGCAGCTCGGGAGGGCTCGATCTCAATGAGCAGTTCTTC
TRBJ2-7 TRBD2 TRBV28 13 . CASNWGGSSEQYF TGTGCCAGCAATTGGGGGGGGTCGAGCGAGCAGTACTTC
TRBJ1-2 . TRBV28 15 . CASSLLGRGNYGYTF TGTGCCAGCAGTTTATTAGGACGAGGGAACTATGGCTACACCTTC
TRBJ1-5 . TRBV9 13 . CASREPEVQPQHF TGTGCCAGCAGAGAACCGGAGGTTCAGCCCCAGCATTTT
TRBJ1-6 . TRBV5-1 14 . CASSLQGYNSPLHF TGCGCCAGCAGCTTACAGGGATATAATTCACCCCTCCACTTT
TRBJ2-2 TRBD2 TRBV6-5 14 . CASTLQRGAGELFF TGTGCCAGCACCCTCCAGCGGGGGGCCGGGGAGCTGTTTTTT
TRBJ2-3 . TRBV6-5 15 . CASSFHTQVTDTQYF TGTGCCAGCAGCTTTCATACTCAGGTCACAGATACGCAGTATTTT
TRBJ2-1 . TRBV10-1 14 few CASSEAGANNEQFF TGCGCCAGCAGTGAGGCGGGGGCCAACAATGAGCAGTTCTTC
TRBJ1-6 . TRBV5-6 15 . CASSLSMGVGSPLHF TGTGCCAGCAGCTTGAGTATGGGAGTTGGTTCACCCCTCCACTTT
TRBJ1-5 . TRBV12-3/TRBV12-4 13 . CASTMGPLQPQHF TGTGCCAGCACTATGGGCCCGCTGCAGCCCCAGCATTTT
TRBJ1-5 . TRBV6-6 15 . CASTPSGQRNQPQHF TGTGCCAGCACTCCCTCTGGACAGCGCAATCAGCCCCAGCATTTT
TRBJ1-3 . TRBV4-3 14 few CASSPPGSGNTIYF TGCGCCAGCAGCCCCCCAGGCTCTGGAAACACCATATATTTT
TRBJ2-6 . TRBV7-8 16 . CASSSRGFSGANVLTF TGTGCCAGCAGCTCAAGGGGTTTCTCTGGGGCCAACGTCCTGACTTTC
TRBJ1-6 . TRBV19 13 . CASSLAGVSPLHF TGTGCCAGTAGTTTGGCCGGAGTTTCACCCCTCCACTTT
TRBJ2-7 TRBD2 TRBV4-2 17 . CASSQDPRSGRGYEQYF TGTGCCAGCAGCCAAGATCCCAGGAGCGGGAGAGGTTACGAGCAGTACTTC
TRBJ2-1 . TRBV5-1 15 . CASSVAQISYNEQFF TGCGCCAGCAGCGTTGCCCAGATCTCCTACAATGAGCAGTTCTTC